This T cell receptor beta chain emerged from a study of blood T cell repertoires in COVID-19 (dated by TCRdb to about 2020). For the wider study: Samples from collaborators originated in the United States, Italy and Spain and spanned both the acute and convalescent phases of COVID-19. The material from the prospective study consisted of cDNA or gDNA derived from T cells, B-cell-depleted T cells, or PBMCs. The sample metadata nearly always contained a de-identified subject ID, COVID-19 status, age in years and sex. A freely available public database, intended as a resource for researchers studying the immune response to SARS-CoV-2, is where the repertoires were released. The samples were drawn from two sources: the first 160 participants of the ongoing ImmuneRACE study, and some 1,300 subjects contributed by 6 global collaborators. HLA class I and class II types, where available, came from metadata supplied by the sample provider rather than from assay-based typing. The dataset comprised deeply sampled blood TCRbeta repertoires from subjects exposed to, actively infected with, or recovered from COVID-19.

At one collaborating source in Seattle, patients were enrolled during active infection and were followed longitudinally through the course of disease. Collaborating institutions collected whole blood in K2EDTA tubes following their own protocols. Collaborator samples were shipped for TCRbeta analysis as frozen whole blood, isolated PBMCs, or DNA extracted from either sample type. The immunoSEQ Assay, a bias-controlled multiplex PCR, was used to amplify TCRbeta CDR3 regions from genomic DNA. Per the authors' processing: The number of nucleated cells in each sample was estimated from the amplification of reference gene primers within the assay. To quantify the absolute abundance of each unique TCRbeta CDR3 rearrangement, sequence reads were collapsed and filtered. For each sample, productive Simpson clonality was calculated by taking the square root of Simpson's diversity index across productive rearrangements. The clones in this table, taken by TCRdb from immuneACCESS, are in-frame only. Not every clone is retained; where verified, under half of the shortfall comes from an unresolved V gene, and the cause of the rest is unknown. V and J calls and clone size are those listed in that table; D and trimming were worked out from the DNA. For this sample the table gives 330,000 or so clones, of which 87% were detected only once. The ten largest clonotypes hold just over 9.5% of the sample.

On this clone itself: This receptor's antigen is unknown. It has no much larger one-base neighbor in the sample; base qualities were not kept.

Here is what the overall study found, with its caveats: The amount of clinical and demographic metadata varied by source and participant and was provided uncurated.

The CDR3 runs 13 residues from the cysteine to the phenylalanine. Kept here is only the CDR3 DNA, which spans 39 bases and is read in frame from base 1. V is shortened by 7 bases, J by 2 bases, and the region joining them spans 11 bases. The germline V gene provides CDR1 MDHEN and CDR2 SYDVKM. This receptor was obtained from a man aged 30 to 45 with COVID-19, enrolled during active disease. The sequenced sample consisted of peripheral blood. This chain is built from TRBV28 and TRBJ2-5; perhaps TRBD1 is the D gene, with 5 bases matching. The sequenced DNA: TGTGCCAGCACCTCGGCAGGGCAAGAGACCCAGTACTTC. Translated, it reads CASTSAGQETQYF.